The 28 T cell receptor beta chains below were found in one sample sequenced in a study of blood T cell repertoires in COVID-19. The method was immunoSEQ multiplex PCR; TCRdb's version includes in-frame clones alone and lacks a portion of them. The sample consists of roughly 250,000 clones, roughly 87% of them appearing once. Sequencing input: PBMCs or T cells enriched from blood (not recorded which). These receptor sequences come from a woman in her twenties or thirties with acute COVID-19.

The CDR3 region is CASSLNQGFQPQHF. In DNA, the CDR3 is TGTGCCAGCAGCTTAAACCAGGGTTTTCAGCCCCAGCATTTT. The genes are TRBV7-8 and TRBJ1-5; weak D call: TRBD1 (5 bases). Deletions cut 2 bases from V and 6 bases from J, with 11 bases between. The germline V gene encodes CDR1 SGHVS and CDR2 FQNEAQ. CDR3 length: 14 amino acids.

This clone appeared a few times. The chain has TRBV19 and TRBJ1-6; D gene uncertain. The CDR3 sequence is 15 residues long. Trimming took 3 bases from V and 7 from J, leaving 13 bases between them. CDR1 is LNHDA and CDR2 is SQIVND in the germline V gene (reference sequence). Written as DNA, the CDR3 is TGTGCCAGTAGTATTGAGGAGGGTAGGAATTCACCCCTCCACTTT. The encoded protein is CASSIEEGRNSPLHF.

The chain joins TRBV4-3 to TRBJ2-1; D is perhaps TRBD2 (7 bases). This CDR3 is built from 16 residues. Looked up from germline, CDR1 is LGHNA and CDR2 is YSLEER. Between the trimmed V and J ends, which lost 0 bases and 4 bases, there was a span of 13 bases. In nucleotides, the CDR3 is TGCGCCAGCAGCCAAGAATGGGGGGGCCCGTACAATGAGCAGTTCTTC. This gives the protein CASSQEWGGPYNEQFF.

The CDR3 DNA reads TGTGCCAGCAGCTTAGAGGGCCTAGCCCTGTCGTTGGATACGCAGTATTTT. As protein: CASSLEGLALSLDTQYF. The chain is built from TRBV13 and TRBJ2-3, with a tentative D call TRBD2 (5 bases). Trimming took off 1 base at V and 6 bases at J, with 20 bases between the two ends. This CDR3 region has 17 residues. CDR1 and CDR2 (germline): PRHDT, FYEKMQ (reference sequence).

The sample holds one count of this clone. The chain links TRBV9 to TRBJ1-2; 7 nucleotides match TRBD1. V dropped 0 bases and J dropped 5; count of bases not matched to a gene: 4. The germline V gene encodes CDR1 SGDLS and CDR2 YYNGEE. The CDR3 contains 14 residues. CDR3 amino acids: CASSVDDRAYGYTF. The CDR3 coding sequence is TGTGCCAGCAGCGTAGATGACAGGGCGTATGGCTACACCTTC.

V usage is TRBV29-1 and J usage is TRBJ1-2; no firm D call. The V gene lost 4 bases and the J gene lost 2 bases, with 8 bases spanning the gap. In germline, CDR1 is SQVTM, CDR2 ANQGSEA. There are 12 residues in the CDR3. In DNA form, the CDR3 reads TGCAGCGTTGTGGCGGGAAACTATGGCTACACCTTC. It translates to CSVVAGNYGYTF. The full variable domain, with the rest looked up from reference TRBV29-1 and TRBJ1-2, is SAVISQKPSRDICQRGTSLTIQCQVDSQVTMMFWYRQQPGQSLTLIATANQGSEATYESGFVIDKFPISRPNLTFSTLTVSNMSPEDSSIYLCSVVAGNYGYTFGSGTRLTVV.

This chain joins TRBV25-1 and TRBJ2-3, with 9 positions matching TRBD2. V was pared by 4 bases and J by 2 bases, with 13 bases of the junction left unmatched. The CDR3 has 18 amino acids. Germline V gives CDR1 MGHDK, CDR2 SYGVNS. The CDR3 bases are TGTGCCAGCAGTGGCAATACGGTCCTAGCGGGGACCACAGATACGCAGTATTTT. This codes for CASSGNTVLAGTTDTQYF.

The J gene is TRBJ1-1, the V gene TRBV5-1; 7 nucleotides agree with TRBD1. Trimming cost V 3 bases and J 1 base; bases outside gene matches: 3. The CDR3 extends over 14 amino acids. The germline V gene has CDR1 SGHRS and CDR2 YFSETQ. The CDR3 DNA sequence: TGCGCCAGCAGCTGGGGACAGCAGAACACTGAAGCTTTCTTT. Translation: CASSWGQQNTEAFF.

The chain carries TRBV5-1 and TRBJ2-3; 11 nucleotides align to TRBD2. CDR1 and CDR2 from the germline V gene are SGHRS and YFSETQ. The trim removed 0 bases at V and 6 bases at J, leaving 15 bases unmatched. The CDR3 has 19 amino acids. The CDR3 DNA reads TGCGCCAGCAGCTTGGAGGCTAGCGGGGGGACCCCGCAGGGGGATACGCAGTATTTT. Protein product: CASSLEASGGTPQGDTQYF.

V is TRBV6-2 or TRBV6-3 and J is TRBJ1-1; TRBD1 agrees at 9 bases. V gave up 5 bases and J gave up 6 bases; unmatched junction bases: 7. This CDR3 has 14 residues. The V gene's germline CDR1 is MNHEY and CDR2 SVGEGT. For the CDR3, the DNA is TGTGCCAGCAGTCTACAGGGGGCCGGGGCTGAAGCTTTCTTT. Its protein product is CASSLQGAGAEAFF.

This chain uses TRBV14 with TRBJ2-5, with 11 positions matching TRBD2. With V trimmed by 2 bases and J by 1 base, 3 bases remained unmatched. Looked up from germline, CDR1 is SGHDN and CDR2 is FVKESK. The CDR3 is made up of 16 amino acids. For the CDR3, the DNA is TGTGCCAGCAGCCAACCCGGGACTAGCGGCCAAGAGACCCAGTACTTC. It encodes CASSQPGTSGQETQYF.

This clone was detected only once. The chain is built from TRBV7-2 and TRBJ1-5; D gene uncertain. With 5 bases removed from V and 0 bases from J, the gap between germline ends came to 8 bases. This CDR3 has 14 amino acids. Germline V gene data show CDR1 as SGHTA and CDR2 as FQGNSA. CDR3 loop: CASSLDISNQPQHF. Written as DNA, the CDR3 is TGTGCCAGCAGCCTCGACATTAGCAATCAGCCCCAGCATTTT.

The V call is TRBV7-2, the J call TRBJ2-5, with 12 bases aligning to TRBD2. Per the germline V gene, CDR1 is SGHTA and CDR2 is FQGNSA. The CDR3 is 15 amino acids. V shed 5 bases and J 2 bases; nucleotides not matched to a gene: 3. CDR3 sequence (DNA): TGTGCCAGCAGCCGGACTAGCGGGGTTCAAGAGACCCAGTACTTC. This gives the protein CASSRTSGVQETQYF.

This chain joins TRBV7-9 and TRBJ2-2, with D perhaps TRBD1 (5 bases). Per germline, CDR1 SEHNR and CDR2 FQNEAQ (reference sequence). This CDR3 contains 13 residues. Trimming pared 6 bases from V and 4 bases from J, leaving 9 bases between. The CDR3 protein is CASRSTATGELFF. CDR3 coding DNA: TGTGCCAGCAGGTCGACAGCCACCGGGGAGCTGTTTTTT.

The chain uses TRBV4-3 and TRBJ1-1; D ambiguous. Trimming removed 0 bases at V and 0 bases at J, with 11 bases between. Per the germline V gene, CDR1 is LGHNA and CDR2 is YSLEER. CDR3 length: 16 amino acids. Here the CDR3 reads CASSQDLGGMNTEAFF. The CDR3 coding sequence is TGCGCCAGCAGCCAAGATTTAGGCGGGATGAACACTGAAGCTTTCTTT.

The chain combines TRBV10-1 with TRBJ1-1; D is unresolved. V was shortened by 3 bases and J by 7 bases, with 6 bases between the two germline ends. There are 11 residues in the CDR3. Germline lookup yields CDR1 WNHNN and CDR2 SYGVQD (reference sequence). The CDR3 loop is CASSDGNEAFF. The CDR3 DNA follows: TGCGCCAGCAGTGACGGGAATGAAGCTTTCTTT.

This chain joins TRBV5-1 and TRBJ2-1, with a possible D match to TRBD1 (7 bases). The V gene's germline CDR1 is SGHRS and CDR2 YFSETQ. The CDR3 is 15 residues long. Between the trimmed V and J ends, which lost 3 bases and 2 bases, there was a span of 12 bases. The CDR3, as DNA: TGCGCCAGCAGCTCGCAGGGGGGCGCCTACAATGAGCAGTTCTTC. Translating gives CASSSQGGAYNEQFF.

The CDR3 DNA reads as TGTGCCAGCAGCGCCGGCGGGACAGGGGACGAGCAGTACTTC. This codes for CASSAGGTGDEQYF. V gene TRBV7-6 combines with J gene TRBJ2-7; the match to TRBD1 covers 10 bases. Germline values: CDR1 SGHVS, CDR2 FNYEAQ. The ends lost 5 bases at V and 5 bases at J; junction bases unmatched: 6. There are 14 residues in the CDR3. The variable domain in full, with the rest retrieved from reference TRBV7-6 and TRBJ2-7, is GAGVSQSPRYKVTKRGQDVALRCDPISGHVSLYWYRQALGQGPEFLTYFNYEAQQDKSGLPNDRFSAERPEGSISTLTIQRTEQRDSAMYRCASSAGGTGDEQYFGPGTRLTVT.

V usage is TRBV4-3 and J usage is TRBJ2-7; a weak D match, TRBD1 (5 bases). The CDR3 spans 14 residues. V lost 2 bases and J 0 bases, leaving 8 bases between the germline ends. CDR1 is LGHNA and CDR2 is YSLEER in the germline V gene. Written as DNA, the CDR3 is TGCGCCAGCAGCCAAACAGGAGCCTCCTACGAGCAGTACTTC. This codes for CASSQTGASYEQYF.

In this sample, this clone turned up once. This chain connects TRBV5-4 to TRBJ1-2; the D gene is possibly TRBD1 (5 bases). Deletions cut 3 bases from V and 13 bases from J, with 13 bases between. This CDR3 region has 11 residues. Germline V lookup: CDR1 SGHNT, CDR2 YYREEE (reference sequence). CDR3 region: CASSSQASRTF. The CDR3 coding sequence is TGTGCCAGCAGCTCACAGGCATCTCGCACCTTC.

The chain uses TRBV29-1 and TRBJ2-2; D is ambiguous. The CDR3 runs to 12 residues. Germline-derived CDR1 and CDR2 are SQVTM and ANQGSEA. V gave up 7 bases and J gave up 0 bases, with 6 bases separating them. The CDR3 here is CSALTNTGELFF. The CDR3 bases are TGCAGCGCCCTAACGAACACCGGGGAGCTGTTTTTT.

The chain links TRBV3-1 (or the pseudogene TRBV3-2) to TRBJ1-1; possibly TRBD1 for D (6 bases). This CDR3 contains 15 residues. Trimming took off 4 bases at V and 4 bases at J, with 16 bases between the two ends. Germline V gene sequence: CDR1 LGHDT, CDR2 YNNKEL (reference sequence). The CDR3 DNA is TGTGCCAGCAGCCTAGGGGGGGGGCCGGGCACTGAAGCTTTCTTT. Its protein is CASSLGGGPGTEAFF.

The V gene is TRBV4-2, the J gene TRBJ1-5; 7 bases are shared with TRBD1. The germline V gene encodes CDR1 LGHNA and CDR2 YNFKEQ. The CDR3 sequence is 13 residues long. Trimming cost V 4 bases and J 6 bases; bases outside gene matches: 3. The CDR3 here is CASSLYRGQPQHF. The CDR3 coding sequence is TGTGCCAGCAGCCTATACAGGGGTCAGCCCCAGCATTTT.

The chain links TRBV6-5 to TRBJ1-1, with 7 bases matching TRBD1. V shed 8 bases, J shed 0 bases, and the junction held 9 bases outside the gene matches. This CDR3 has 15 residues. Germline V gene sequence: CDR1 MNHEY, CDR2 SVGAGI. The CDR3 spells CASFNMDRLNTEAFF. The CDR3 DNA reads TGTGCCAGCTTTAATATGGACAGGTTGAACACTGAAGCTTTCTTT.

As concerns this clone: In the same sample, other DNA sequences code for this CDR3. The chain has TRBV12-3 or TRBV12-4 and TRBJ1-2, with 10 nucleotides matching TRBD1. This CDR3 has 13 amino acids. Losses at the gene ends were 6 bases for V and 8 bases for J; bases not matched to a gene: 6. The CDR3 nucleotides are TGTGCCAGCAGCTCCGGGACAGGGGACGGCTACACCTTC. Encoded protein: CASSSGTGDGYTF.

This chain uses TRBV14 with TRBJ2-7; no reliable D call. Trimming removed 2 bases from V and 1 base from J, with 9 bases in between. The CDR3 contains 14 residues. Germline V gives CDR1 SGHDN, CDR2 FVKESK. In nucleotides, the CDR3 is TGTGCCAGCAGCCAACTAGAGCGATCCTACGAGCAGTACTTC. Translated: CASSQLERSYEQYF.

The chain links TRBV9 to TRBJ2-5, with D tentatively TRBD2 (6 bases). The CDR3 runs to 16 residues. Germline values: CDR1 SGDLS, CDR2 YYNGEE. V dropped 3 bases and J dropped 1 base, with 16 bases sitting between them. The CDR3 spells CASSGGGNRGQETQYF. The CDR3 coding sequence is TGTGCCAGCAGCGGGGGCGGGAATAGGGGCCAAGAGACCCAGTACTTC.

The V call is TRBV5-1, the J call TRBJ2-2; 9 bases line up with TRBD1. The CDR3 contains 15 residues. Germline V CDR1 and CDR2: SGHRS, YFSETQ. V lost 2 bases, J lost 6 bases, and 5 bases stayed unmatched. In nucleotides, the CDR3 is TGCGCCAGCAGCTTACCCGGGACAGGGTCCGGGGAGCTGTTTTTT. Protein sequence: CASSLPGTGSGELFF.